The present TCR beta chain was sequenced within a study of metastatic and nonmetastatic thyroid tumors. As for the study in general: Across blood and tumor or nodule tissue, repertoires from malignant and benign thyroid patients were compared with one another. Study observations and caveats: Relative to benign nodules, malignant thyroid tumors were reportedly characterized by significantly elevated TCR beta diversity in blood and tumor.

No patient had received any treatment before thyroid surgery. In the original analysis: A distant-metastasis classifier for papillary thyroid cancer was built using CDR3 differences across clinicopathological groups. TCRdb re-called the PCR reads with MiXCR. The V and J calls were determined by TCRdb, not by the authors. Here the sample spans about 70,000 clones, around 20% being singletons. V was shortened by 1 base and J by 3 bases, with 3 bases between the two germline ends. CDR3 size: 12 residues. Germline loops: CDR1 MNHEY, CDR2 SVGAGI. This clone was seen many times. Its antigen is not known. The V call is TRBV6-5, the J call TRBJ2-5; D uncertain. Sequencing input: blood. The receptor was derived from a female donor with papillary thyroid cancer or a benign thyroid nodule (not recorded which). Some clones in this sample may be carry-over from other donors' samples. This CDR3 reads CASSYLEETQYF. The CDR3 DNA reads as TGTGCCAGCAGTTACTTAGAAGAGACCCAGTACTTC.